Detailed here is one TCR beta chain. In the source study's methods: Reference gene primer amplification gave nucleated cell count estimates. Sequencing used immunoSEQ multiplex PCR; TCRdb keeps in-frame clones, though not all of them. The V and J calls and clone size were taken over from that table, and D and trimming were inferred from the DNA. The sample shows under 250,000 clones, roughly 82% of them seen only once. This record belongs to a study of blood T cell repertoires in COVID-19. Study-level background: Samples of COVID-19 (acute and convalescent) were obtained from the United States, Italy and Spain.

This CDR3 has 13 amino acids. The germline V gene encodes CDR1 LGHDT and CDR2 YNNKEL (reference sequence). Trimming took 0 bases from V and 10 from J; bases not matched to a gene: 3. The chain carries TRBV3-1 (or the pseudogene TRBV3-2) and TRBJ1-1; 9 positions match TRBD1. Sample: peripheral blood. This sequence was found in a woman in her 70s with acute or convalescent COVID-19. The CDR3 reads CASSQDTGQGAFF. CDR3 DNA sequence: TGTGCCAGCAGCCAAGATACGGGACAGGGAGCTTTCTTT.